This is a list of T cell receptor beta chains from one sample in a study of blood T cell repertoires in COVID-19. Some clones are missing from TCRdb's copy, which holds only in-frame ones; the method was immunoSEQ multiplex PCR. Of about 270,000 clones in the sample, 85% to 90% were seen once. The sequencing sample was made of PBMCs or T cells enriched from blood (not recorded which). Receptors originate from a woman aged 55-70 years in a cohort exposed to, infected with or recovered from COVID-19 (not recorded which). Both conserved end residues are part of each CDR3. Fields, in order: V gene, clone size, D gene, J gene, CDR3 protein, CDR3 DNA. D genes are given only for firm matches. Clone size is not always given. Where it is, it says once, few, many or a class for expanded clones.

TRBV24-1	-	TRBD2	TRBJ2-4	CATSDPGGAKNIQYF	TGTGCCACCAGTGACCCGGGGGGTGCCAAAAACATTCAGTACTTC
TRBV9	-	TRBD2	TRBJ2-1	CASSRREGPAEQFF	TGTGCCAGCAGCCGGCGGGAGGGACCGGCTGAGCAGTTCTTC
TRBV14	-	-	TRBJ1-1	CASSQDRSEAFF	TGTGCCAGCAGCCAAGATCGTTCTGAAGCTTTCTTT
TRBV5-4	-	-	TRBJ2-7	CASSFDRKYEQYF	TGTGCCAGCAGCTTCGACAGGAAGTACGAGCAGTACTTC
TRBV28	-	-	TRBJ1-1	CASSWITANTEAFF	TGTGCCAGCAGTTGGATCACAGCAAACACTGAAGCTTTCTTT
TRBV5-1	-	-	TRBJ1-5	CASSLGPLDSNQPQHF	TGCGCCAGCAGCCTAGGCCCTCTGGATAGCAATCAGCCCCAGCATTTT
TRBV5-1	-	TRBD1	TRBJ2-7	CASRTQGASYEQYF	TGCGCCAGCAGGACACAGGGGGCCTCCTACGAGCAGTACTTC
TRBV7-3	-	-	TRBJ2-3	CASSLNPSGTDTQYF	TGTGCCAGCAGCTTAAACCCTAGCGGCACAGATACGCAGTATTTT
TRBV7-2	-	-	TRBJ2-5	CASSFSLGRETQYF	TGTGCCAGCAGCTTTAGCTTGGGGCGAGAGACCCAGTACTTC
TRBV19	-	-	TRBJ1-1	CASSTTGNTEAFF	TGTGCCAGTAGTACCACAGGGAACACTGAAGCTTTCTTT
TRBV6-5	-	-	TRBJ1-6	CASSYGLAEDSPLHF	TGTGCCAGCAGTTACGGACTGGCCGAGGATTCACCCCTCCACTTT
TRBV29-1	-	TRBD2	TRBJ2-3	CSVELAGTDTQYF	TGCAGCGTTGAACTAGCGGGCACAGATACGCAGTATTTT
TRBV25-1	-	TRBD1	TRBJ2-7	CASRGDRGAYEQYF	TGTGCCAGCAGGGGGGACAGGGGAGCGTACGAGCAGTACTTC
TRBV7-2	-	TRBD2	TRBJ2-3	CASSLAGVSDTQYF	TGTGCCAGCAGCCTAGCGGGAGTGTCAGATACGCAGTATTTT
TRBV2	-	TRBD2	TRBJ2-7	CASSGGRAIRSEQYF	TGTGCCAGCAGTGGCGGGAGGGCCATCAGGTCCGAGCAGTACTTC
TRBV12-3/TRBV12-4	-	TRBD1	TRBJ2-7	CASRQGARYEQYF	TGTGCCAGCAGGCAGGGGGCGCGATACGAGCAGTACTTC
TRBV27	-	-	TRBJ1-3	CASSQGWGDGNTIYF	TGTGCCAGCTCTCAGGGATGGGGGGATGGAAACACCATATATTTT
TRBV4-2	-	-	TRBJ2-5	CASSRPGTQETQYF	TGTGCCAGCAGCCGCCCGGGGACACAAGAGACCCAGTACTTC
TRBV5-4	-	-	TRBJ2-5	CASREGLGETQYF	TGTGCCAGCAGGGAGGGCCTAGGGGAGACCCAGTACTTC
TRBV19	-	TRBD1	TRBJ2-1	CASSPGQGLGEQFF	TGTGCCAGTAGTCCGGGACAGGGTTTAGGTGAGCAGTTCTTC
TRBV19	-	TRBD1	TRBJ1-5	CASRGAGTGFRQPQHF	TGTGCCAGTAGGGGCGCCGGGACAGGTTTTCGTCAGCCCCAGCATTTT
TRBV19	-	-	TRBJ1-2	CASMGSGLEGYTF	TGTGCCAGTATGGGGAGTGGACTTGAGGGCTACACCTTC
TRBV6-5	-	TRBD1	TRBJ1-6	CASSYSTGPYNSPLHF	TGTGCCAGCAGTTACTCGACAGGGCCCTATAATTCACCCCTCCACTTT
TRBV24-1	-	-	TRBJ1-1	CATSGGRDEDEAFF	TGTGCCACCAGTGGTGGCAGGGATGAAGATGAAGCTTTCTTT
TRBV24-1	-	TRBD2	TRBJ2-1	CATSDPTSGYYNEQFF	TGTGCCACCAGTGATCCGACTAGCGGCTATTACAATGAGCAGTTCTTC
TRBV18	-	TRBD2	TRBJ2-5	CASSPRRGTSSQETQYF	TGTGCCAGCTCACCAAGAAGGGGGACTAGCAGCCAAGAGACCCAGTACTTC
TRBV5-6	-	-	TRBJ1-3	CASSLGWTAGNTIYF	TGTGCCAGCAGCCTGGGGTGGACAGCTGGAAACACCATATATTTT
TRBV5-4	-	TRBD1	TRBJ1-3	CASSLSGTGWGNTIYF	TGTGCCAGCAGCTTGTCTGGGACAGGGTGGGGAAACACCATATATTTT
TRBV5-1	once	-	TRBJ2-2	CASSVGQYTGELFF	TGCGCCAGCAGTGTAGGACAGTACACCGGGGAGCTGTTTTTT
TRBV23-1	-	TRBD1	TRBJ1-5	CASRGTAQARNQPQHF	TGCGCCAGCAGGGGGACAGCCCAGGCTCGCAATCAGCCCCAGCATTTT
TRBV24-1	-	TRBD1	TRBJ2-3	CATSDMTGTTDTQYF	TGTGCCACCAGTGACATGACAGGGACAACAGATACGCAGTATTTT
TRBV5-1	-	-	TRBJ1-1	CASSLETEYNTEAFF	TGCGCCAGCAGCTTGGAGACGGAGTATAACACTGAAGCTTTCTTT
TRBV27	-	TRBD2	TRBJ2-1	CASSPWASGRGEQFF	TGTGCCAGCAGTCCGTGGGCTAGCGGGAGAGGGGAGCAGTTCTTC
TRBV9	-	-	TRBJ2-2	CASSVNREGSNTGELFF	TGTGCCAGCAGCGTTAACAGGGAGGGTTCGAACACCGGGGAGCTGTTTTTT
TRBV28	-	TRBD1	TRBJ1-4	CASSSTGATNEKLFF	TGTGCCAGCAGTTCAACAGGGGCAACTAATGAAAAACTGTTTTTT
TRBV15	-	-	TRBJ2-5	CATSRGSEETQYF	TGTGCCACCAGCAGAGGAAGCGAAGAGACCCAGTACTTC
TRBV6-5	few	-	TRBJ1-1	CASTYRRTEAFF	TGTGCCAGCACCTATCGGAGGACTGAAGCTTTCTTT
TRBV7-9	once	-	TRBJ1-4	CASSFRPGLHGGEKLFF	TGTGCCAGCAGCTTTCGACCCGGGCTGCATGGGGGCGAAAAACTGTTTTTT
TRBV5-1	-	-	TRBJ1-1	CASSLAAGLTEAFF	TGCGCCAGCAGCTTGGCCGCAGGATTGACTGAAGCTTTCTTT
TRBV25-1	-	-	TRBJ2-2	CASGIGGNTGELFF	TGTGCCAGCGGTATAGGGGGGAACACCGGGGAGCTGTTTTTT
TRBV29-1	few	-	TRBJ1-2	CSVGWGGSSNYGYTF	TGCAGCGTTGGATGGGGGGGCTCCTCTAACTATGGCTACACCTTC
TRBV5-1	-	TRBD1	TRBJ1-4	CASSPGTGNEKLFF	TGCGCCAGCAGCCCCGGGACAGGGAATGAAAAACTGTTTTTT
TRBV5-1	-	-	TRBJ2-1	CASSSSRGGPGFNEQFF	TGCGCCAGCAGCTCGAGTAGAGGAGGGCCGGGGTTCAATGAGCAGTTCTTC
TRBV10-2	once	TRBD2	TRBJ2-1	CASSPGTSGISEQFF	TGCGCCAGCAGCCCCGGGACTAGCGGGATTAGCGAGCAGTTCTTC
TRBV27	once	TRBD2	TRBJ2-7	CASSLSGGSSWSSYEQYF	TGTGCCAGCAGTTTATCCGGCGGGAGCTCCTGGAGCTCCTACGAGCAGTACTTC
TRBV29-1	-	TRBD1	TRBJ1-2	CSGLTGSGYTF	TGCAGCGGATTGACAGGGTCTGGCTACACCTTC
TRBV30	-	-	TRBJ1-5	CAWSGGGISYGNQPQHF	TGTGCCTGGAGTGGTGGGGGGATCTCCTATGGCAATCAGCCCCAGCATTTT
TRBV4-1	-	-	TRBJ1-2	CASSQPDRRAYGYTF	TGCGCCAGCAGCCAACCCGACAGGCGGGCCTATGGCTACACCTTC